The rows below give T cell receptor beta chains drawn from one sample of a study of T cell responses to AZD1222 COVID-19 vaccine. The assay was immunoSEQ multiplex PCR, and TCRdb's table has in-frame clones only and misses some. The sample shows under 150,000 clones, approximately 91% of them seen only once. The sequencing here drew on peripheral blood, taken 28 days after the second AZD1222 dose. The receptors here all came from an adult who received the AZD1222 COVID-19 vaccine. Both conserved end residues are part of each CDR3. Each record gives: clone size, D gene, V gene, J gene, CDR3 DNA, CDR3 protein. D genes are given only for firm matches. Not all rows give a size; the values are once, few, many and, for expanded clones, a class.

abundance: NA; d_gene: NA; v_gene: TRBV19; j_gene: TRBJ2-3; CDR3nt: TGTGCCAGTAACCTAGCAGGCTTTAGCACAGATACGCAGTATTTT; CDR3aa: CASNLAGFSTDTQYF
abundance: once; d_gene: NA; v_gene: TRBV5-8; j_gene: TRBJ2-7; CDR3nt: TGTGCCAGCAGCACGCCCGGGCGGTCCTCCGAGCAGTACTTC; CDR3aa: CASSTPGRSSEQYF
abundance: NA; d_gene: NA; v_gene: TRBV11-3; j_gene: TRBJ1-1; CDR3nt: TGTGCCAGCAGCTTAGAATGGACAGCGACGAGGAACACTGAAGCTTTCTTT; CDR3aa: CASSLEWTATRNTEAFF
abundance: NA; d_gene: TRBD2; v_gene: TRBV7-2; j_gene: TRBJ2-7; CDR3nt: TGTGCCAGCAGCTTAGGGTTGGGGGGGGATGTCTACGAGCAGTACTTC; CDR3aa: CASSLGLGGDVYEQYF
abundance: NA; d_gene: TRBD1; v_gene: TRBV27; j_gene: TRBJ1-2; CDR3nt: TGTGCCAGCAGTTGGGGGCCAGACAGGGCCGCGGGGAACTATGGCTACACCTTC; CDR3aa: CASSWGPDRAAGNYGYTF
abundance: NA; d_gene: NA; v_gene: TRBV13; j_gene: TRBJ1-1; CDR3nt: TGTGCCAGCAGCTTAGCCACCCAGCCCGTGAACACTGAAGCTTTCTTT; CDR3aa: CASSLATQPVNTEAFF
abundance: NA; d_gene: NA; v_gene: TRBV2; j_gene: TRBJ1-1; CDR3nt: TGTGCCAGCATGAGGGACCTCGGCACTGAAGCTTTCTTT; CDR3aa: CASMRDLGTEAFF
abundance: NA; d_gene: NA; v_gene: TRBV9; j_gene: TRBJ1-5; CDR3nt: TGTGCCAGCAGCGTAGCGTGGGACTATCAGCCCCAGCATTTT; CDR3aa: CASSVAWDYQPQHF
abundance: NA; d_gene: TRBD2; v_gene: TRBV6-1; j_gene: TRBJ2-4; CDR3nt: TGTGCCAGCAGTGAATCTGGACTAGCGGTAATTCAGTACTTC; CDR3aa: CASSESGLAVIQYF
abundance: NA; d_gene: NA; v_gene: TRBV3-1/TRBV3-2; j_gene: TRBJ1-2; CDR3nt: TGTGCCAGTGCGGGGGACACACGTGGCTACACCTTC; CDR3aa: CASAGDTRGYTF
abundance: NA; d_gene: NA; v_gene: TRBV5-8; j_gene: TRBJ2-6; CDR3nt: TGTGCCAGCAGCTTGACGAAGCTGTCTGGGGCCAACGTCCTGACTTTC; CDR3aa: CASSLTKLSGANVLTF
abundance: NA; d_gene: NA; v_gene: TRBV6-5; j_gene: TRBJ2-1; CDR3nt: TGTGCCAGCGGAAGCTACAATGAGCAGTTCTTC; CDR3aa: CASGSYNEQFF
abundance: NA; d_gene: NA; v_gene: TRBV7-2; j_gene: TRBJ1-6; CDR3nt: TGTGCCAGCACCCCTGACACGTATAATTCACCCCTCCACTTT; CDR3aa: CASTPDTYNSPLHF
abundance: NA; d_gene: TRBD1; v_gene: TRBV29-1; j_gene: TRBJ1-1; CDR3nt: TGCAGCGGATGGGACAGGGGAGGCACTGAAGCTTTCTTT; CDR3aa: CSGWDRGGTEAFF
abundance: NA; d_gene: NA; v_gene: TRBV13; j_gene: TRBJ2-5; CDR3nt: TGTGCCAGCAGCTTTGGAGGATTACAAGAGACCCAGTACTTC; CDR3aa: CASSFGGLQETQYF
abundance: NA; d_gene: NA; v_gene: TRBV5-1; j_gene: TRBJ2-7; CDR3nt: TGCGCCAGCAGCCCCACCCGGACAGTCGGATGGGAGCAGTACTTC; CDR3aa: CASSPTRTVGWEQYF
abundance: NA; d_gene: TRBD2; v_gene: TRBV2; j_gene: TRBJ2-5; CDR3nt: TGTGCCAGCAGTCTCTGGACTAGCCGGGAGACCCAGTACTTC; CDR3aa: CASSLWTSRETQYF
abundance: NA; d_gene: TRBD2; v_gene: TRBV5-4; j_gene: TRBJ2-2; CDR3nt: TGTGCCAGCAGCCCTGATCCCAGCGGGGGGGCGACCGGGGAGCTGTTTTTT; CDR3aa: CASSPDPSGGATGELFF
abundance: NA; d_gene: NA; v_gene: TRBV2; j_gene: TRBJ1-2; CDR3nt: TGTGCCAGCGTACAGGGTAACTATGGCTACACCTTC; CDR3aa: CASVQGNYGYTF
abundance: NA; d_gene: TRBD1; v_gene: TRBV6-1; j_gene: TRBJ1-2; CDR3nt: TGTGCCAGCAATGAACAGGACAGGGCCTATGGCTACACCTTC; CDR3aa: CASNEQDRAYGYTF
abundance: NA; d_gene: NA; v_gene: TRBV6-5; j_gene: TRBJ1-4; CDR3nt: TGTGCCAGCTCCCCTACAGGGCTGACTAATGAAAAACTGTTTTTT; CDR3aa: CASSPTGLTNEKLFF
abundance: once; d_gene: NA; v_gene: TRBV2; j_gene: TRBJ1-2; CDR3nt: TGTGCCAGCAGTGAAGCGCAACCAGGGTCCAACTATGGCTACACCTTC; CDR3aa: CASSEAQPGSNYGYTF
abundance: NA; d_gene: NA; v_gene: TRBV27; j_gene: TRBJ2-7; CDR3nt: TGTGCCAGCAGTTTATCGTCGAGGAGCGCGCTCTACGAGCAGTACTTC; CDR3aa: CASSLSSRSALYEQYF
abundance: NA; d_gene: NA; v_gene: TRBV7-9; j_gene: TRBJ1-4; CDR3nt: TGTGCCAGCAGCTCGCTGCGGTGGGAGCCTAATGAAAAACTGTTTTTT; CDR3aa: CASSSLRWEPNEKLFF
abundance: NA; d_gene: NA; v_gene: TRBV19; j_gene: TRBJ2-1; CDR3nt: TGTGCCAGTAGTGCTCTAGGGGGGTTTGCCAATGAGCAGTTCTTC; CDR3aa: CASSALGGFANEQFF
abundance: NA; d_gene: NA; v_gene: TRBV5-1; j_gene: TRBJ2-2; CDR3nt: TGCGCCAGCAAGAAGGCAGCGGACAGTAATACGAACACCGGGGAGCTGTTTTTT; CDR3aa: CASKKAADSNTNTGELFF
abundance: NA; d_gene: TRBD2; v_gene: TRBV10-2; j_gene: TRBJ2-5; CDR3nt: TGCGCCAGCAGTGACCTAATGGCTAGCGGGAGTACCCAGTACTTC; CDR3aa: CASSDLMASGSTQYF
abundance: NA; d_gene: TRBD1; v_gene: TRBV3-1/TRBV3-2; j_gene: TRBJ1-3; CDR3nt: TGTGCCAGCAGCCAGAGGGGACAGGGAGGTGGAAACACCATATATTTT; CDR3aa: CASSQRGQGGGNTIYF
abundance: NA; d_gene: NA; v_gene: TRBV7-2; j_gene: TRBJ1-1; CDR3nt: TGTGCCAGCAGCACCGATTCTGCCAGTTCCGGGACACCGAACACTGAAGCTTTCTTT; CDR3aa: CASSTDSASSGTPNTEAFF
abundance: NA; d_gene: TRBD2; v_gene: TRBV5-1; j_gene: TRBJ2-2; CDR3nt: TGCGCCAGCAGCTCGCGGGCCGGGAGGGCCGGGGAGCTGTTTTTT; CDR3aa: CASSSRAGRAGELFF
abundance: NA; d_gene: TRBD2; v_gene: TRBV15; j_gene: TRBJ2-1; CDR3nt: TGTGCCACCACACTAGCGGGGGGATGGAATGAGCAGTTCTTC; CDR3aa: CATTLAGGWNEQFF
abundance: NA; d_gene: TRBD2; v_gene: TRBV3-1/TRBV3-2; j_gene: TRBJ2-1; CDR3nt: TGTGCCAGCAGCCCCGGGACTAGCGGCCTTTGGAATGAGCAGTTCTTC; CDR3aa: CASSPGTSGLWNEQFF